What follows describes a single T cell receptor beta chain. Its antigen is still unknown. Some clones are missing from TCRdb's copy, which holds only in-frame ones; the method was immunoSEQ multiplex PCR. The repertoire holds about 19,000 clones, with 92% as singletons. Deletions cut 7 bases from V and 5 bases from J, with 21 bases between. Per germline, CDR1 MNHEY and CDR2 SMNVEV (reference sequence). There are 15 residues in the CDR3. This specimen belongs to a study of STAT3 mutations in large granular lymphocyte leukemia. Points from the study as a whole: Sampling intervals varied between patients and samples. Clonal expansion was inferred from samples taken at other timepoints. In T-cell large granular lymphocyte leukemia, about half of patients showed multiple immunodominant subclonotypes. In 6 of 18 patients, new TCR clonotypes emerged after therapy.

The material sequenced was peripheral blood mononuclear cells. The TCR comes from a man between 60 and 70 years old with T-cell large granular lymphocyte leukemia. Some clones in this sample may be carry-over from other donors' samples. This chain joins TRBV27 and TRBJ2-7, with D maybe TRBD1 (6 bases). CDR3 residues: CASNRWGQVPNEQYF. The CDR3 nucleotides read TGTGCCAGCAACCGTTGGGGACAAGTGCCTAACGAGCAGTACTTC.